This T cell receptor (beta chain) was obtained from a study of monozygotic twins with cystic fibrosis. Study-wide background: Library input was 2.5 to 3.5 micrograms of fragmented DNA, with approximately 15 PCR cycles.

Note on this clone: Its antigen is currently unknown.

V was pared by 7 bases and J by 1 base, with 22 bases between. The CDR3 runs 17 residues. In germline, CDR1 is SEHNR, CDR2 FQNEAQ (reference sequence). Assay: immunoSEQ multiplex PCR; the TCRdb copy retains only in-frame clones and omits some. The sample yields around 30,000 clones, around four fifths seen once. General study results and limits: The repertoire was suggested to be naive-dominated, clonality median around 0.0095. J usage was most co-twin-similar in 8 of 16 pairs, V in 13.

The V call is TRBV7-9, the J call TRBJ1-2; the D gene is possibly TRBD1 (5 bases). This TCR was recovered from a girl aged 2 to 9 with cystic fibrosis. Sequencing was carried out using blood. CDR3 nucleotide sequence: TGTGCCAGCACCGAATGGGCGATGGGGGACGGTAACTATGGCTACACCTTC. As protein: CASTEWAMGDGNYGYTF.